The sequence of this T cell receptor beta chain was determined in a study of blood T cell repertoires in COVID-19. Turning to the study itself: Spain, Italy and the United States supplied samples that represented acute and convalescent COVID-19. T cells, B-cell-depleted T cells, or PBMCs supplied cDNA or gDNA.

V was trimmed by 0 bases and J by 7 bases, leaving 13 bases between them. Germline V gene sequence: CDR1 SGHRS, CDR2 YFSETQ. CDR3 length: 14 residues. As originally analysed: For nucleated cells, counts were estimated from reference gene primer amplification. Generated by immunoSEQ multiplex PCR, the TCRdb table keeps only in-frame clones and is missing some. The DNA gave D and trimming, while V, J and clone size come from that table. The sample shows roughly 300,000 clones, about 90% of them seen only once. Sequenced input: peripheral blood. The TCR comes from a woman aged 45-65 years who had recovered from COVID-19. V usage is TRBV5-1 and J usage is TRBJ1-2; the D is unclear. CDR3 DNA sequence: TGCGCCAGCAGCTTGGCCAGTCGGGATTCTGGCTACACCTTC. This translates into CASSLASRDSGYTF.